The following is a T cell receptor (beta chain) sequence with its context. This specimen comes from a study of TIL therapy for anti-PD-1-resistant metastatic lung cancer. Time point denoted: pre-treatment sample, taken before nivolumab and TIL therapy. J gave up 1 base and V 5 bases, and 8 bases lay outside the gene matches. The germline gives CDR1 SGHVS, CDR2 FQNEAQ. The length of the CDR3 is 16 residues. The immunoSEQ assay was v3. Profiling relied on immunoSEQ multiplex PCR, and the TCRdb table lists in-frame clones only, not all of them. The repertoire holds just under 60,000 clones, with less than 85% as singletons.

The genes are TRBV7-8 and TRBJ1-5; 7 bases agree with TRBD1. The specimen comprised blood, sampled at baseline. This receptor was identified in a person aged 25 to 85 with non-small cell lung cancer. This CDR3 reads CASSDPTGPSNQPQHF. CDR3 coding DNA: TGTGCCAGCAGCGACCCGACAGGGCCCAGCAATCAGCCCCAGCATTTT.